These 20 T cell receptor beta chains were all obtained from the same sample, sequenced in a study of OX40 agonist ivuxolimab in advanced cancers. Receptor libraries were prepared by the immunoSEQ multiplex PCR assay. What TCRdb holds here is the immuneACCESS table cut down to in-frame rearrangements. Part of the clones is not present; checked against another copy, under half of the missing clones reflect an unresolved V gene, and the others are unexplained. The sample table holds 45,000 or so clones, of which approximately 91% were seen once. Clones ranked in the top ten supply roughly 7.8% of the sample. This sample comprised CD4+ or CD8+ T cells sorted from blood, obtained in a trial of the OX40 agonist ivuxolimab. All receptors come from an adult with an advanced solid tumor such as melanoma, head and neck, liver or kidney cancer.

The V gene is TRBV9, the J gene TRBJ1-1; D gene ambiguous. Germline V gene sequence: CDR1 SGDLS, CDR2 YYNGEE. This CDR3 has 13 amino acids. V was cut by 3 bases and J by 3 bases, with 9 bases left in between. This CDR3 is CASSADGDTEAFF. CDR3 DNA sequence: TGTGCCAGCAGCGCCGACGGGGACACTGAAGCTTTCTTT.

This clone was observed a handful of times. V is TRBV5-5 and J is TRBJ2-1, with 8 positions matching TRBD2. From germline, CDR1 is SGHKS and CDR2 YYEKEE (reference sequence). The CDR3 loop spans 13 amino acids. Losses at the gene ends were 4 bases for V and 5 bases for J; bases not matched to a gene: 2. CDR3 sequence: CASSMTSDNEQFF. The CDR3 DNA follows: TGTGCCAGCAGCATGACTAGCGACAATGAGCAGTTCTTC.

As regards this clone: Additional DNA sequences in this sample encode the identical CDR3. The gene calls are TRBV18 and TRBJ2-1; no definite D call. The CDR3 sequence is 14 residues long. The V end was cut by 3 bases, the J end by 3 bases, with 9 bases between. Germline V lookup: CDR1 KGHSH, CDR2 LQKENI. The CDR3 DNA is TGTGCCAGCTCACCGCAAGCTAGCTACAATGAGCAGTTCTTC. Its translation: CASSPQASYNEQFF. Complete variable domain (other parts from reference TRBV18 and TRBJ2-1): NAGVMQNPRHLVRRRGQEARLRCSPMKGHSHVYWYRQLPEEGLKFMVYLQKENIIDESGMPKERFSAEFPKEGPSILRIQQVVRGDSAAYFCASSPQASYNEQFFGPGTRLTVL.

The rearrangement uses TRBV5-1 and TRBJ2-7, with 11 bases that match TRBD2. This CDR3 is built from 18 residues. Germline CDR1 and CDR2: SGHRS and YFSETQ. The J segment lost 6 bases and the V segment lost 6 bases, leaving 20 bases of the junction unmatched. The DNA of the CDR3 is TGCGCCAGCACCATTGGTGGGGTAGCGGGAGGGACCCTAGGCGAGCAGTACTTC. This gives the protein CASTIGGVAGGTLGEQYF.

V gene TRBV29-1 combines with J gene TRBJ2-7; the D gene is possibly TRBD1 (6 bases). The germline V and J ends were trimmed by 5 bases and 4 bases, with 12 bases remaining between them. Germline CDR1 SQVTM, CDR2 ANQGSEA. The CDR3 sequence is 12 residues long. The CDR3 coding sequence is TGCAGCGTTCAGGGGAGTACGTACGAGCAGTACTTC. Translating it yields CSVQGSTYEQYF.

The rearrangement links TRBV25-1 to TRBJ2-2; D gene unclear. Germline CDR1 is MGHDK and CDR2 is SYGVNS. CDR3 length: 14 residues. V was trimmed by 4 bases and J by 5 bases, leaving 11 bases between them. The CDR3 is CASSGQDATGELFF. As DNA, the CDR3 is TGTGCCAGCAGTGGTCAGGATGCGACCGGGGAGCTGTTTTTT.

This clone was picked up a small number of times. V is TRBV5-1 and J is TRBJ2-1, with unresolved D. V lost 0 bases to trimming and J lost 9 bases, with 10 bases between them. Looked up from germline, CDR1 is SGHRS and CDR2 is YFSETQ. The CDR3 is 13 residues long. CDR3 amino acids: CASSLDILGEQFF. CDR3 DNA: TGCGCCAGCAGCTTGGACATTTTGGGTGAGCAGTTCTTC.

This clone was detected a few times. The chain is built from TRBV28 and TRBJ2-2; the D gene is possibly TRBD2 (6 bases). Between the trimmed V and J ends, which lost 2 bases and 5 bases, there was a span of 6 bases. Germline CDR1 and CDR2: MDHEN and SYDVKM. The length of the CDR3 is 13 residues. CDR3 DNA: TGTGCCAGCAGTTTACGGGGGACCGGGGAGCTGTTTTTT. This translates into CASSLRGTGELFF. Full variable domain (rest looked up from reference TRBV28 and TRBJ2-2): DVKVTQSSRYLVKRTGEKVFLECVQDMDHENMFWYRQDPGLGLRLIYFSYDVKMKEKGDIPEGYSVSREKKERFSLILESASTNQTSMYLCASSLRGTGELFFGEGSRLTVL.

The chain employs TRBV18 and TRBJ2-3; 8 bases are shared with TRBD2. The germline gives CDR1 KGHSH, CDR2 LQKENI. The CDR3 spans 13 residues. The J segment lost 8 bases and the V segment lost 3 bases, leaving 4 bases of the junction unmatched. CDR3 region: CASSPASGLTQYF. The DNA for the CDR3 is TGTGCCAGCTCACCCGCTAGCGGGCTTACGCAGTATTTT.

This chain uses TRBV28 with TRBJ2-7; D could derive from TRBD1 or TRBD2 (5 bases each). V dropped 4 bases and J dropped 2 bases, with 12 bases sitting between them. The CDR3 is made up of 14 amino acids. The germline CDR1 and CDR2 sequences are MDHEN and SYDVKM. CDR3 in amino acids: CASSSGTNTYEQYF. As DNA, the CDR3 is TGTGCCAGCAGTTCTGGGACCAATACCTACGAGCAGTACTTC.

The chain links TRBV7-2 to TRBJ2-1; tentative D call: TRBD1 (6 bases). V gave up 4 bases and J gave up 6 bases, with 16 bases separating them. The germline V gene encodes CDR1 SGHTA and CDR2 FQGNSA. The CDR3 contains 15 residues. CDR3 loop: CASSSDSQPFNEQFF. The CDR3 nucleotides are TGTGCCAGCAGCTCGGACAGCCAACCTTTCAATGAGCAGTTCTTC.

This sequence joins TRBV21-1 and TRBJ2-1. TRBV21-1 is a pseudogene. CDR3 length: 17 amino acids. The CDR3 DNA sequence: TGTGCCAGCAGCAACAATACGATAGGGATGTCCTACAATGAGCAGTTCTTC. The encoded protein is CASSNNTIGMSYNEQFF.

This chain uses TRBV7-9 with TRBJ1-1; the match to TRBD1 covers 8 bases. The CDR3 consists of 17 residues. The germline V gene has CDR1 SEHNR and CDR2 FQNEAQ (reference sequence). Trimming took 8 bases from V and 3 from J; bases not matched to a gene: 17. The CDR3 bases are TGTGCCAGCCACCCGCGCGGGACAGGAGCCCCTGACACTGAAGCTTTCTTT. Translated, it gives CASHPRGTGAPDTEAFF. The full variable domain, with the rest looked up from reference TRBV7-9 and TRBJ1-1, is DTGVSQNPRHKITKRGQNVTFRCDPISEHNRLYWYRQTLGQGPEFLTYFQNEAQLEKSRLLSDRFSAERPKGSFSTLEIQRTEQGDSAMYLCASHPRGTGAPDTEAFFGQGTRLTVV.

In DNA form, the CDR3 reads TGTGCTAGTGGTTTGGTACTTAGCGGGGGATACAATGAGCAGTTCTTC. Its protein product is CASGLVLSGGYNEQFF. V and J are TRBV12-5 and TRBJ2-1; 9 bases map to TRBD2. The CDR3 is 16 residues long. The germline gives CDR1 LGHNT, CDR2 FRNRAP. Trimming at V came to 0 bases and at J to 4 bases, leaving 4 bases not matched to a gene.

CDR3 sequence reads: CASSGSESLAGGQPQHF. For the CDR3, the DNA is TGTGCCAGCAGTGGTTCCGAGTCACTAGCCGGAGGGCAGCCCCAGCATTTT. The V and J genes are TRBV25-1 and TRBJ1-5; D uncertain. V was shortened by 4 bases and J by 7 bases, with 23 bases between the two germline ends. CDR1 MGHDK and CDR2 SYGVNS come from the germline V gene. The CDR3 has 17 amino acids.

This clone turned up a few times. The chain is built from TRBV6-5 and TRBJ2-3; no clear D gene. The CDR3 loop spans 12 amino acids. V was trimmed by 6 bases and J by 4 bases, leaving 8 bases between them. Germline CDR1 and CDR2: MNHEY and SVGAGI. CDR3 sequence (DNA): TGTGCCAGCAGCCCTAATTCAGATACGCAGTATTTT. As protein: CASSPNSDTQYF.

The chain links TRBV5-1 to TRBJ2-5; 13 bases line up with TRBD2. With 3 bases clipped from V and 4 bases from J, the junction kept 6 bases outside the gene matches. Germline CDR1 and CDR2: SGHRS and YFSETQ. The CDR3 runs to 16 residues. The chain's CDR3 is CASSWGLAGRAETQYF. The DNA for the CDR3 is TGCGCCAGCAGCTGGGGACTAGCGGGGCGGGCAGAGACCCAGTACTTC.

This clone was counted a single time. The chain joins TRBV30 to TRBJ1-1, with 11 bases identical to TRBD1. The CDR3 is 15 residues long. Germline-derived CDR1 and CDR2 are GTSNPN and SVGIG (reference sequence). Trimming at V came to 5 bases and at J to 7 bases, leaving 12 bases not matched to a gene. The CDR3 sequence: CAWDPGTGGSSEAFF. The CDR3 DNA reads as TGTGCCTGGGATCCCGGGACAGGGGGAAGTAGTGAAGCTTTCTTT.

This clone was detected only once. This chain uses TRBV7-3 with TRBJ2-7; 8 nucleotides align to TRBD1. J was trimmed by 4 bases and V by 2 bases; bases with no gene match: 7. The CDR3 runs to 15 residues. From germline, CDR1 is SGHTA and CDR2 FQGTGA. CDR3 amino acids: CASSLQGASRYEQYF. DNA for the CDR3: TGTGCCAGCAGCTTACAGGGGGCGAGCCGGTACGAGCAGTACTTC.

The chain has TRBV18 and TRBJ1-2; tentatively, D is TRBD1 (6 bases). The germline V gene encodes CDR1 KGHSH and CDR2 LQKENI. Trimming took off 2 bases at V and 6 bases at J, with 10 bases between the two ends. CDR3 length: 13 amino acids. CDR3: CASSPSRDNGYTF. In DNA form, the CDR3 reads TGTGCCAGCTCACCAAGCAGGGACAATGGCTACACCTTC.